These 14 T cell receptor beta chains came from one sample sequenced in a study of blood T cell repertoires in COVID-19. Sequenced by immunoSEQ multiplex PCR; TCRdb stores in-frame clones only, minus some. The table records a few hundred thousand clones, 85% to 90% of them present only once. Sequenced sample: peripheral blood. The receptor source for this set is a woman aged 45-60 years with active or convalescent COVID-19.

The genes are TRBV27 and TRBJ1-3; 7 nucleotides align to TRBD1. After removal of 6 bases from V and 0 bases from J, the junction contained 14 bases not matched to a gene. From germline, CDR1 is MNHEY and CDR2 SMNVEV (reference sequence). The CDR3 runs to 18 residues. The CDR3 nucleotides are TGTGCCAGCAGGGCCGACAGGGATCCTTACCTCTCTGGAAACACCATATATTTT. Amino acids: CASRADRDPYLSGNTIYF.

The CDR3 DNA is TGTGCCAGCAGCCCTAAGACAGCGTCCTACAATGAGCAGTTCTTC. Protein: CASSPKTASYNEQFF. V and J are TRBV7-9 and TRBJ2-1, with D maybe TRBD1 (5 bases). V was clipped by 5 bases and J by 1 base, with 12 bases between them. Per germline, CDR1 SEHNR and CDR2 FQNEAQ (reference sequence). This CDR3 comprises 15 residues.

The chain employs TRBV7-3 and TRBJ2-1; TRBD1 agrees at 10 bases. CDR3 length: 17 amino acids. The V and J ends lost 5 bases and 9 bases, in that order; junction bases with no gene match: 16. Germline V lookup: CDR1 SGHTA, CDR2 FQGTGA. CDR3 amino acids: CASSIKPGQGTGSEQFF. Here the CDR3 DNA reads TGTGCCAGCAGCATAAAACCGGGACAGGGGACGGGCAGTGAGCAGTTCTTC.

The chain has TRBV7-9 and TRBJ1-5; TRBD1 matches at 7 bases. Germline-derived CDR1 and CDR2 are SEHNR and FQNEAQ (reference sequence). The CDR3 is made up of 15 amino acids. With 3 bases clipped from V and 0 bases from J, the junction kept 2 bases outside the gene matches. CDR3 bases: TGTGCCAGCAGCTTGGGGGACAGTAGCAATCAGCCCCAGCATTTT. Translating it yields CASSLGDSSNQPQHF.

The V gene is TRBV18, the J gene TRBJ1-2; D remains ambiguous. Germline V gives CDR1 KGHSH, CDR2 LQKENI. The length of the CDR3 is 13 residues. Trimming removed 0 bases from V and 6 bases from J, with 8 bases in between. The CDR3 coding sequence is TGTGCCAGCTCACCACCGATCGGGGATGGCTACACCTTC. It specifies CASSPPIGDGYTF. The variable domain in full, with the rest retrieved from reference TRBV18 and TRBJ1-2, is NAGVMQNPRHLVRRRGQEARLRCSPMKGHSHVYWYRQLPEEGLKFMVYLQKENIIDESGMPKERFSAEFPKEGPSILRIQQVVRGDSAAYFCASSPPIGDGYTFGSGTRLTVV.

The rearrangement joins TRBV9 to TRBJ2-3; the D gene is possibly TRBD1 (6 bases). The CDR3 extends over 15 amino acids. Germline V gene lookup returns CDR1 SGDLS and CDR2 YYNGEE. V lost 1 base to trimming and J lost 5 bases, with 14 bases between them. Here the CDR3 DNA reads TGTGCCAGCAGCGTAACAGGGTTGGCCCAAGATACGCAGTATTTT. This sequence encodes CASSVTGLAQDTQYF.

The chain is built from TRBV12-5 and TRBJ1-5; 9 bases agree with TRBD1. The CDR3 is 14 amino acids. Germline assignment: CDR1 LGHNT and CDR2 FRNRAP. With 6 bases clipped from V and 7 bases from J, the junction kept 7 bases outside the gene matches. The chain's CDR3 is CASGQGQGKQPQHF. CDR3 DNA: TGTGCTAGTGGGCAGGGACAGGGAAAACAGCCCCAGCATTTT.

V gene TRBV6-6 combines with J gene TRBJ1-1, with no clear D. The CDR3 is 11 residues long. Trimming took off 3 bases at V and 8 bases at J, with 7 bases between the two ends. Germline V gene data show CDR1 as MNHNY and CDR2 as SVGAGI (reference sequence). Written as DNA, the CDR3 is TGTGCCAGCAGTTATACAGTCGAAGCTTTCTTT. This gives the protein CASSYTVEAFF.

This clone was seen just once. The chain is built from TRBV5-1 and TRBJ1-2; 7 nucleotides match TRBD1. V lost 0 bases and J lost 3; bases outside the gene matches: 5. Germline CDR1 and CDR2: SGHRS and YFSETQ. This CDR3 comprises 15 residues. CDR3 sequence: CASSLGQGLDYGYTF. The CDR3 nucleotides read TGCGCCAGCAGCTTGGGACAGGGACTGGACTATGGCTACACCTTC.

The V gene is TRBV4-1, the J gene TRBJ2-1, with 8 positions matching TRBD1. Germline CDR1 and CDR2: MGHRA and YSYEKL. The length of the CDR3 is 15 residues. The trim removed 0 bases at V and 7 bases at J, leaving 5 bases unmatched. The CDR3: CASSQEDRAMNEQFF. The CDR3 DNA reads TGCGCCAGCAGCCAAGAGGACAGGGCGATGAATGAGCAGTTCTTC.

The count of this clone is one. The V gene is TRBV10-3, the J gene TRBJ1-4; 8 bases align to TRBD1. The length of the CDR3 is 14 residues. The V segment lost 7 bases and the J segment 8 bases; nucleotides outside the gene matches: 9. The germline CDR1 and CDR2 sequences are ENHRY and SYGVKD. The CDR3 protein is CAIKGQASEEKLFF. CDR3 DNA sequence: TGTGCCATCAAGGGACAGGCCTCCGAGGAAAAACTGTTTTTT.

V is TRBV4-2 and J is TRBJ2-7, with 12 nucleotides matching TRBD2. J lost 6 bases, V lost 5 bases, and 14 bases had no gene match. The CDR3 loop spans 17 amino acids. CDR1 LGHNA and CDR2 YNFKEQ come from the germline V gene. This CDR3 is CASSKSRLAGDPSEQYF. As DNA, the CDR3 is TGTGCCAGCAGCAAAAGCCGACTAGCGGGAGATCCTTCCGAGCAGTACTTC.

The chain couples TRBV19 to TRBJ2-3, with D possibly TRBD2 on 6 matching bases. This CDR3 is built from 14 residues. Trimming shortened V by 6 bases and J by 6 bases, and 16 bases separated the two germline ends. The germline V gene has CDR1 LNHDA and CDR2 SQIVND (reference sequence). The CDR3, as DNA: TGTGCCAGTAGGGGACTCGCCCCGGGGGATACGCAGTATTTT. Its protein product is CASRGLAPGDTQYF.

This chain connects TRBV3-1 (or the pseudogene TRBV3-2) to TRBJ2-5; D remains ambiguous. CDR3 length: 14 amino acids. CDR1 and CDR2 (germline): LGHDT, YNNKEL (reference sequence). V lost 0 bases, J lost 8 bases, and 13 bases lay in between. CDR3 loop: CASSQDASTRTQYF. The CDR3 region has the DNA TGTGCCAGCAGCCAAGACGCCTCAACTCGCACCCAGTACTTC.